Detailed here is one T cell receptor beta chain. This receptor's antigen is unknown. Base qualities are not at hand, and no much larger clone is one base apart. Per the publication, the time point label means: cells obtained before transplantation from donor or recipient. CD3+CD4+ and CD3+CD8+ populations were FACS-sorted from unstimulated pre-transplant donor and recipient cells taken from spleen or lymph nodes. The data derive from a study of graft-versus-host responses after intestinal transplantation (dated by TCRdb to the early 2020s). Background on the whole study: Recipients received multivisceral, liver-intestinal, or isolated intestinal transplants. Every recipient was given anti-thymocyte globulin induction, then maintenance tacrolimus and steroids for around three years. Graft-versus-host and host-versus-graft alloreactive T cell clones were tracked in the graft, circulation and bone marrow after intestinal transplantation using bulk TCR-beta CDR3 sequencing. Alloreactive clones were identified by sequencing pre-transplant mixed lymphocyte reaction products and comparing them with unstimulated pre-transplant donor and recipient T cells. Of the approximately 25 intestinal transplant recipients enrolled in the cohort, one of whom was a retransplant, a few patients without pretransplant specimens were excluded. Donor T cell macrochimerism was defined as a peak of at least 4% donor T cells among recipient peripheral blood mononuclear cells. Rather than going through the commercial service, samples from three later patients were sequenced in-house on an Illumina MiSeq and processed with MiXCR. The research as a whole found: The conclusions were limited by the relatively low number and heterogeneity of the intestinal transplant patients. Early after transplant, declines in HvG clones were associated with peak levels of circulating GvH clones. GvH clones were detected in recipient bone marrow, and some appeared earlier in ileal mucosa or blood, consistent with an intestinal mucosal origin. Patients with donor T cell macrochimerism had high GvH to HvG T cell clonal ratios in their allografts.

Preparation of the library involved the immunoSEQ multiplex PCR assay. For most patients, genomic DNA was isolated using the Qiagen DNeasy Blood and Tissue Kit and was shipped frozen to Adaptive Biotechnologies for TCR sequencing. For most patients, genomic DNA was subjected to high-throughput TCR-beta CDR3 sequencing by Adaptive Biotechnologies. On the authors' methods: TCR sequencing data for around 20 patients were retrieved from Adaptive's ImmunoSEQ software; a few other patients were processed with MiXCR and VDJtools. To correct CD4 versus CD8 sorting errors, any sequence found in both subsets at a frequency ratio below 5:1 was removed. CDR3 nucleotide sequences shared between donor and recipient were removed because their origin could not be assigned. Alloreactive clones required at least 2-fold expansion over unstimulated cells and minimum CFSE-low frequency of 0.002% (template counts) or 0.001% (read counts). Mappable clones were those detected in sequenced pre-transplant spleen, lymph node, or MLR CFSE-low populations of the donor or recipient. The cumulative frequency of alloreactive clones was calculated as a percentage of all sequences, weighted by copy number. TCRdb provides this immuneACCESS table in a form limited to in-frame rearrangements. Some clones are lacking; in checked studies, under half of them reflect an unresolved V gene, and why the rest are absent is not known. V, J and clone size derive from that table, while D and trimming were established from the DNA sequence. Here the sample has more than 60,000 clones; about 92% occur a single time. The leading ten clones occupy about 1.3% of the sample.

The source was unstimulated CD8+ T cells sorted from spleen or lymph node cells, collected before intestinal transplant. This sequence originates from a human donor who received an intestinal transplant.

The CDR3 reads CASSLSQGGNNEQFF. The sequenced DNA is TGTGCCAGCAGCTTATCCCAGGGAGGAAACAATGAGCAGTTCTTC. The chain links TRBV11-2 with TRBJ2-1; the D segment could be TRBD2, given 6 matching bases. Per the germline V gene, SGHAT is the CDR1 and FQNNGV is the CDR2. V is reduced by 2 bases and J by 5 bases, leaving a spacing of 13 bases between them. The CDR3 runs 15 amino acids, cysteine and phenylalanine included. Only the CDR3 DNA is retained, 45 bases long and in frame from the first base.